The clone carrying this T cell receptor (delta chain) was picked up a small number of times. TCRdb pairs this DNA with a much larger clone's protein that differs at residue 4, likely a read error; the protein shown was translated from the DNA. The data belong to a study of gamma-delta chains in newborns, infants, children. Study-wide context: Innate gammadelta T cells reportedly expand polyclonally right after birth, driven by microbial exposure, per the title.

Trimming cost V 5 bases and J 2 bases, with 11 bases left between them. From germline, CDR1 is GEAIGNYY and CDR2 EKD. This CDR3 is built from 14 residues. TCRdb re-called clones from the reads via CATT. This table holds about 8,500 delta-chain clones, about 3.7% found once. The V and J genes are TRDV2 and TRDJ2; possible D gene TRDD3, 7 bases. This TCR was recovered from a child who was a newborn, infant or young child, either healthy, febrile or measles-vaccinated (not recorded which). Sequenced sample: blood. The CDR3 region is CACVLLGLTAQLFF. The DNA for the CDR3 is TGTGCCTGTGTCCTACTGGGGTTGACAGCACAACTCTTCTTT.